This entry lists 14 T cell receptor beta chains sequenced from one sample in a study of cytomegalovirus exposure and HLA in healthy donors. Some clones are missing from TCRdb's copy, which holds only in-frame ones; the method was immunoSEQ multiplex PCR. The profile shows fewer than 400,000 clones, 75% to 90% of them singletons. Sequencing was carried out using PBMCs. The receptors derive from a young woman in good health and CMV-seronegative.

In this sample, this clone turned up a few times. The rearrangement links TRBV7-3 to TRBJ2-1, with D maybe TRBD2 (5 bases). This CDR3 spans 11 amino acids. V was cut by 10 bases and J by 7 bases, with 11 bases left in between. From germline, CDR1 is SGHTA and CDR2 FQGTGA. The CDR3 protein is CATGVGNEQFF. The CDR3 bases are TGTGCCACCGGGGTCGGGAATGAGCAGTTCTTC.

This chain connects TRBV18 to TRBJ2-3, with D tentatively TRBD2 (7 bases). The CDR3 consists of 17 residues. Germline CDR1 is KGHSH and CDR2 is LQKENI. V dropped 3 bases and J dropped 1 base, with 17 bases sitting between them. The CDR3 DNA is TGTGCCAGCTCACCTCTCCGACGAGGGGGGGGCACAGATACGCAGTATTTT. Translation: CASSPLRRGGGTDTQYF.

This sequence joins TRBV7-2 and TRBJ2-7, with 8 bases aligning to TRBD1. Looked up from germline, CDR1 is SGHTA and CDR2 is FQGNSA. This CDR3 is 15 amino acids long. The V and J ends lost 5 bases and 12 bases, in that order; junction bases with no gene match: 18. CDR3 sequence (DNA): TGTGCCAGCAGCGAGGATATAGACAGGGGAACGACCTTGTACTTC. Translation gives CASSEDIDRGTTLYF.

V usage is TRBV2 and J usage is TRBJ2-2; D unclear. Trimming removed 2 bases at V and 0 bases at J, with 7 bases between. The CDR3 is made up of 15 amino acids. The V gene's germline CDR1 is SNHLY and CDR2 FYNNEI. The DNA for the CDR3 is TGTGCCAGCAGTGAAATTGGCTCGAACACCGGGGAGCTGTTTTTT. Protein sequence: CASSEIGSNTGELFF.

A note on this clone: Other nucleotide sequences in the sample specify the same CDR3. The V gene is TRBV5-4, the J gene TRBJ2-7; 7 bases agree with TRBD2. There are 12 residues in the CDR3. The germline V gene has CDR1 SGHNT and CDR2 YYREEE (reference sequence). The junction had 2 bases not matched to a gene; V was cut back by 4 bases and J by 4 bases. The CDR3, as DNA: TGTGCCAGCAGCCTGCGGGGGTACGAGCAGTACTTC. The encoded protein is CASSLRGYEQYF.

The chain has TRBV5-1 and TRBJ2-1; 9 bases are shared with TRBD1. The germline CDR1 and CDR2 sequences are SGHRS and YFSETQ. The CDR3 contains 15 residues. V trimming: 4 bases; J trimming: 3 bases; junction bases outside the gene matches: 5. For the CDR3, the DNA is TGCGCCAGCAGCGAGGGACAGGGACTCTACAATGAGCAGTTCTTC. The encoded protein is CASSEGQGLYNEQFF.

The V and J genes are TRBV5-6 and TRBJ2-7; a possible D gene is TRBD1 (5 bases). The germline V gene encodes CDR1 SGHDT and CDR2 YYEEEE. The CDR3 spans 14 residues. V was trimmed by 4 bases and J by 0 bases, leaving 11 bases between them. This CDR3 is CASSGRQSSYEQYF. The CDR3 DNA is TGTGCCAGCAGCGGCAGACAGAGCTCCTACGAGCAGTACTTC.

V and J are TRBV7-2 and TRBJ2-3, with 8 bases lining up with TRBD2. Germline trimming cut 5 bases from V and 5 bases from J; bases unmatched to any gene: 9. The V gene's germline CDR1 is SGHTA and CDR2 FQGNSA. This CDR3 spans 15 amino acids. CDR3: CASSPQGLAGDTQYF. In DNA form, the CDR3 reads TGTGCCAGCAGCCCTCAAGGACTAGCAGGAGATACGCAGTATTTT.

This clone was detected only once. The genes are TRBV4-2 and TRBJ2-1, with D tentatively TRBD2 (5 bases). Trimming stripped 1 base from V and 4 bases from J, with 14 bases between. Germline loops: CDR1 LGHNA, CDR2 YNFKEQ. The CDR3 extends over 16 amino acids. The chain's CDR3 is CASSQAGLNLYNEQFF. CDR3 nucleotide sequence: TGTGCCAGCAGCCAAGCAGGACTGAATTTATACAATGAGCAGTTCTTC.

J is TRBJ1-3 and V is TRBV6-5, with 7 bases identical to TRBD1. Germline trimming cut 5 bases from V and 4 bases from J; bases unmatched to any gene: 8. Germline-derived CDR1 and CDR2 are MNHEY and SVGAGI. This CDR3 region has 15 residues. CDR3 bases: TGTGCCAGCAGTCCTTATGACAGGGACGGAAACACCATATATTTT. Amino acids: CASSPYDRDGNTIYF.

V is TRBV18 and J is TRBJ1-1; TRBD1 aligns across 10 bases. The germline V gene has CDR1 KGHSH and CDR2 LQKENI. J gave up 3 bases and V 2 bases, and 12 bases lay outside the gene matches. This CDR3 is 18 amino acids long. CDR3 bases: TGTGCCAGCTCACCATATGGGACAGGGGTGAGCGTGGACACTGAAGCTTTCTTT. Protein sequence: CASSPYGTGVSVDTEAFF.

The sample holds one count of this clone. J is TRBJ1-1 and V is TRBV25-1; 9 bases agree with TRBD1. The V gene's germline CDR1 is MGHDK and CDR2 SYGVNS. The CDR3 has 15 amino acids. The V gene end was trimmed by 4 bases and the J gene end by 1 base; junction bases not matched to a gene: 4. Here the CDR3 DNA reads TGTGCCAGCAGTGTTTTGGGACAGGGGAACACTGAAGCTTTCTTT. Translating gives CASSVLGQGNTEAFF.

This chain uses TRBV28 with TRBJ1-5; 10 bases match TRBD1. After removal of 6 bases from V and 3 bases from J, the junction contained 8 bases not matched to a gene. The V gene's germline CDR1 is MDHEN and CDR2 SYDVKM. The CDR3 contains 16 residues. DNA of the CDR3: TGTGCCAGCAGACGTCCGGGACAGGGGAACAATCAGCCCCAGCATTTT. This gives the protein CASRRPGQGNNQPQHF.

J is TRBJ2-1 and V is TRBV4-3; 9 bases line up with TRBD2. Germline V gene sequence: CDR1 LGHNA, CDR2 YSLEER. Trimming at V came to 0 bases and at J to 9 bases, leaving 9 bases not matched to a gene. This CDR3 has 16 residues. CDR3 protein: CASSQDLGLAGSEQFF. The CDR3 nucleotides read TGCGCCAGCAGCCAAGATCTCGGTCTAGCGGGAAGTGAGCAGTTCTTC.